The rows below give T cell receptor beta chains drawn from one sample of a study of T cell changes during pregnancy in multiple sclerosis. The data were produced by immunoSEQ multiplex PCR, yet TCRdb's version contains in-frame clones alone and is incomplete. The sample has about 44,000 clones; about 88% are singletons. The sequences come from CD4+ T cells from peripheral blood mononuclear cells, collected after pregnancy. These receptors were obtained from a female donor with multiple sclerosis, enrolled in a pregnancy study. CDR3s include the opening cysteine and the closing phenylalanine or tryptophan. A D gene is named only where the DNA matches it firmly. Clone size, where shown, is once, few, many, or a class for clones that have expanded.

TRBD1	TRBV4-2	TRBJ2-5	.	TGTGCCAGCAGCACCTCGGCCGGGACAGGGCAAGAGACCCAGTACTTC	CASSTSAGTGQETQYF
TRBD1	TRBV2	TRBJ1-3	once	TGTGCCAGCTCTACCGGGACAGGGGCTGGAAACACCATATATTTT	CASSTGTGAGNTIYF
.	TRBV6-1	TRBJ2-6	.	TGTGCCAGCAGACAGGGAAACTCTGGGGCCAACGTCCTGACTTTC	CASRQGNSGANVLTF
TRBD1	TRBV5-1	TRBJ2-1	.	TGCGCCAGCAGCTTGGACCGGACAGGGGGTTCTCTCAAGGAGTTCTTC	CASSLDRTGGSLKEFF
TRBD1	TRBV28	TRBJ1-1	.	TGTGCCAGCAGTTTGTCAGGGGGCACTGAAGCTTTCTTT	CASSLSGGTEAFF
TRBD1	TRBV7-2	TRBJ2-7	.	TGTGCCAGCAGCTTCGTGCAGGGGGAGTACGAGCAGTACTTC	CASSFVQGEYEQYF
TRBD2	TRBV5-1	TRBJ2-1	.	TGCGCCAGCAGCTTGGGCGCTAGCGGGAGCGAGGAGCAGTTCTTC	CASSLGASGSEEQFF
TRBD2	TRBV7-9	TRBJ2-3	once	TGTGCCAGCAGCGTAACACCAGCGGGGGTGGGCACAGATACGCAGTATTTT	CASSVTPAGVGTDTQYF
TRBD2	TRBV5-4	TRBJ2-1	.	TGTGCCAGCAGCCTGGGACTAGCGGGAGTTCCCGGGTCCTACAATGAGCAATTCTTC	CASSLGLAGVPGSYNEQFF
.	TRBV7-2	TRBJ2-5	.	TGTGCCAGCTCTAAAGGGGCTGCTAGGGGGCAAGAGACCCAGTACTTC	CASSKGAARGQETQYF
TRBD1	TRBV28	TRBJ1-4	.	TGTGCCAGCAGTTTATTTGGGACAGGGGGACAAAAACTGTTTTTT	CASSLFGTGGQKLFF
.	TRBV27	TRBJ2-6	.	TGTGCCAGCAGTCTAAACCAGGGCTATCCTGGGGCCAACGTCCTGACTTTC	CASSLNQGYPGANVLTF
.	TRBV23-1	TRBJ2-1	once	TGCGCCAGCCCCTTCAAGAGCTCCTACAATGAGCAGTTCTTC	CASPFKSSYNEQFF